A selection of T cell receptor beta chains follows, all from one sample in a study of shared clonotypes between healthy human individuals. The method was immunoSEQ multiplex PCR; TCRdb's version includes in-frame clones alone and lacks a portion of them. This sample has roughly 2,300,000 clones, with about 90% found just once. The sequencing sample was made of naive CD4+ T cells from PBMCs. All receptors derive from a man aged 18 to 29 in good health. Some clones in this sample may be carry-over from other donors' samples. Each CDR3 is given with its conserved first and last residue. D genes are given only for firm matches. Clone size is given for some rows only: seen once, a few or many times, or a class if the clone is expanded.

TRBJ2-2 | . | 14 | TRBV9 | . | CASSAGLNTGELFF | TGTGCCAGCAGCGCAGGACTGAACACCGGGGAGCTGTTTTTT
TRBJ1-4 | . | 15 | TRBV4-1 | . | CASSQNRVTNEKLFF | TGCGCCAGCAGCCAAAACAGGGTCACTAATGAAAAACTGTTTTTT
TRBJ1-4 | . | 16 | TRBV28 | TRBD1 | CASSSPPGQPNEKLFF | TGTGCCAGCAGTTCCCCGCCGGGACAGCCTAATGAAAAACTGTTTTTT
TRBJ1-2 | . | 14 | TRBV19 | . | CASSIRQEDYGYTF | TGTGCCAGTAGTATCCGACAGGAGGACTATGGCTACACCTTC
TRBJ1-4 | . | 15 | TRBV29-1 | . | CSGGTGGYPNEKLFF | TGCAGCGGCGGGACGGGAGGGTATCCTAATGAAAAACTGTTTTTT
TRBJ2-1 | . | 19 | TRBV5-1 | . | CASSLPRPNSGPRSNEQFF | TGCGCCAGCAGCCTCCCACGTCCTAACAGCGGGCCGAGGAGCAATGAGCAGTTCTTC
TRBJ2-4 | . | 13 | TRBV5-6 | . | CASSSGRSNIQYF | TGTGCCAGCAGCTCGGGCAGGAGTAACATTCAGTACTTC
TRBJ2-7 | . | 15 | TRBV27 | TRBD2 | CASSFGTSGTYEQYF | TGTGCCAGCAGTTTCGGGACTAGCGGGACCTACGAGCAGTACTTC
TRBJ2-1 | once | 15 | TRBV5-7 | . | CASSWLESSYNEQFF | TGTGCCAGCAGCTGGTTGGAGAGCTCCTACAATGAGCAGTTCTTC
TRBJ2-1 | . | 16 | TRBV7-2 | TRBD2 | CASSLSGTSAYNEQFF | TGTGCCAGCAGCTTAAGTGGGACTAGCGCGTACAATGAGCAGTTCTTC
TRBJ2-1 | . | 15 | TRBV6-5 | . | CASSYLQSSYNEQFF | TGTGCCAGCAGTTACTTGCAGAGCTCCTACAATGAGCAGTTCTTC
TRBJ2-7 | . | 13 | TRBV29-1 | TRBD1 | CSVGRDRASEQYF | TGCAGCGTTGGCCGGGACAGGGCTTCCGAGCAGTACTTC
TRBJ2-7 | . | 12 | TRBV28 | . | CASRLPAYEQYF | TGTGCCAGCAGGCTCCCGGCCTACGAGCAGTACTTC
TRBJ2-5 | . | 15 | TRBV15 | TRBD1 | CATSRARGKQETQYF | TGTGCCACCAGCAGAGCCAGGGGGAAGCAAGAGACCCAGTACTTC
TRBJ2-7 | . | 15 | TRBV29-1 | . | CSVTGGLPSAYEQYF | TGCAGCGTTACCGGGGGCCTCCCGAGCGCCTACGAGCAGTACTTC
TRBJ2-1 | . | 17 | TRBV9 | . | CASSVRGTADRYNEQFF | TGTGCCAGCAGCGTACGGGGGACCGCGGACAGATACAATGAGCAGTTCTTC
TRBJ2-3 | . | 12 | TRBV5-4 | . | CASSFSTDTQYF | TGTGCCAGCAGCTTCAGCACAGATACGCAGTATTTT
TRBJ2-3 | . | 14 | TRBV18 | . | CASSRARNTDTQYF | TGTGCCAGCTCCCGCGCTAGGAACACAGATACGCAGTATTTT
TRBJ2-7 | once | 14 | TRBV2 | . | CASSRASAEDEQYF | TGTGCCAGCAGTCGGGCCTCGGCCGAGGACGAGCAGTACTTC
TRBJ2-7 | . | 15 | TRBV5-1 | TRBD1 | CASSPGTGGPTEQYF | TGCGCCAGCAGCCCCGGGACAGGGGGACCAACCGAGCAGTACTTC
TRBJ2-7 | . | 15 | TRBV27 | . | CASSPGTALRHEQYF | TGTGCCAGCAGTCCCGGGACCGCTTTAAGGCACGAGCAGTACTTC
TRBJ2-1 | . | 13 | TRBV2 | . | CASSDVLGNEQFF | TGTGCCAGCAGTGATGTTTTGGGCAATGAGCAGTTCTTC
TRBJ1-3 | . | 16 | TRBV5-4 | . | CASSRPDRPSGNTIYF | TGTGCCAGCAGCCGGCCGGACAGACCCTCTGGAAACACCATATATTTT
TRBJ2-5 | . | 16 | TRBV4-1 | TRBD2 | CASSQVPSGTQETQYF | TGCGCCAGCAGCCAAGTGCCTAGCGGGACACAAGAGACCCAGTACTTC
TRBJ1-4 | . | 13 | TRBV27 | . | CASKWQGSEKLFF | TGTGCCAGCAAGTGGCAGGGATCGGAAAAACTGTTTTTT
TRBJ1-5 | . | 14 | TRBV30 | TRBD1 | CAWSANLGGQPQHF | TGTGCCTGGAGTGCGAACTTAGGGGGCCAGCCCCAGCATTTT
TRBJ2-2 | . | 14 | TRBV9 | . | CASSVALNTGELFF | TGTGCCAGCAGCGTAGCATTGAACACCGGGGAGCTGTTTTTT
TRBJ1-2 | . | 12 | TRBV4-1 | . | CASSQGPGIYTF | TGCGCCAGCAGCCAGGGGCCGGGTATCTACACCTTC
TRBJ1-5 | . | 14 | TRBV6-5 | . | CASSYSGSNQPQHF | TGTGCCAGCAGTTACTCGGGAAGCAATCAGCCCCAGCATTTT
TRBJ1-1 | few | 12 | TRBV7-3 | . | CASRPTDPEAFF | TGTGCCAGCAGGCCAACAGACCCTGAAGCTTTCTTT
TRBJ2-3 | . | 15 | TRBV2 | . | CASTSQELSTDTQYF | TGTGCCAGCACCTCGCAGGAATTGAGCACAGATACGCAGTATTTT
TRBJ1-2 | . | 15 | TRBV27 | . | CASSLSRSPGRGYTF | TGTGCCAGCAGTTTATCGAGGAGTCCTGGTAGGGGCTACACCTTC
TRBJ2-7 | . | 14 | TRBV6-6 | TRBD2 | CASSSIAGGYEQYF | TGTGCCAGCAGTTCAATAGCGGGAGGCTACGAGCAGTACTTC
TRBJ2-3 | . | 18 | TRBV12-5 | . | CASGLVRDGKSGTDTQYF | TGTGCTAGTGGTTTGGTACGGGACGGAAAGAGTGGCACAGATACGCAGTATTTT
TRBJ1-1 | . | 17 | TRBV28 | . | CASSFPLDTTSGVEAFF | TGTGCCAGCAGTTTCCCTCTCGATACAACGTCCGGGGTTGAAGCTTTCTTT
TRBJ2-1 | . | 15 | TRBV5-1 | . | CASSLDRTKVQEQFF | TGCGCCAGCAGCTTGGACAGGACTAAAGTTCAAGAGCAGTTCTTC
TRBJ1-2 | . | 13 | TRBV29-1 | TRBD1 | CSVEDRENYGYTF | TGCAGCGTTGAGGACAGGGAGAACTATGGCTACACCTTC
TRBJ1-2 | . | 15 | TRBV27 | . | CASSSKRWGTVGYTF | TGTGCCAGCAGTTCTAAGAGATGGGGGACGGTGGGCTACACCTTC
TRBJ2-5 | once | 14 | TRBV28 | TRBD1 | CASTPGQGGETQYF | TGTGCCAGCACCCCGGGACAGGGTGGAGAGACCCAGTACTTC
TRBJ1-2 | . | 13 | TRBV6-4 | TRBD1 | CASSATGVGGYTF | TGTGCCAGCAGTGCCACAGGGGTCGGGGGCTACACCTTC
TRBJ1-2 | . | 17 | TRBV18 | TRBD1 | CASSPRQGQANNYGYTF | TGTGCCAGCTCCCCGAGACAGGGACAAGCAAATAACTATGGCTACACCTTC
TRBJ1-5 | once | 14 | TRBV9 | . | CASSVGTGNQPQHF | TGTGCCAGCAGCGTAGGGACGGGTAATCAGCCCCAGCATTTT
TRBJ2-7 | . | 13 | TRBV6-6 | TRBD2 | CASRTSGSDEQYF | TGTGCCAGCAGGACTAGCGGGAGTGACGAGCAGTACTTC
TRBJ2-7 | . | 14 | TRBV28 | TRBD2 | CASTVTSGSYEQYF | TGTGCCAGCACCGTGACTAGCGGTTCCTACGAGCAGTACTTC
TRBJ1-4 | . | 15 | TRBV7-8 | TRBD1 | CASSLRDRSSGWLFF | TGTGCCAGCAGCCTCCGGGACAGGAGCTCAGGGTGGCTGTTTTTT
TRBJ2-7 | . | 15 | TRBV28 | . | CASTPWTVTSYEQYF | TGTGCCAGCACCCCCTGGACAGTAACCTCCTACGAGCAGTACTTC
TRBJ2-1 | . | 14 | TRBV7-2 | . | CASSLIQIHNEQFF | TGTGCCAGCAGCTTAATCCAGATACACAATGAGCAGTTCTTC
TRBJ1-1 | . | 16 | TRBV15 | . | CATSRDLAREHSEAFF | TGTGCCACCAGCAGAGATCTAGCCCGGGAACACTCTGAAGCTTTCTTT
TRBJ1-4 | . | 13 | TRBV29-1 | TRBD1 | CSATDRGREKLFF | TGCAGCGCGACGGACAGGGGACGCGAAAAACTGTTTTTT
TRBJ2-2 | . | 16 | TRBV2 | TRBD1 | CASSWEGQGNTGELFF | TGTGCCAGCTCGTGGGAAGGACAGGGAAACACCGGGGAGCTGTTTTTT
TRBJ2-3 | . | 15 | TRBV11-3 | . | CASSDRPAGADTQYF | TGTGCCAGCAGCGACCGCCCCGCAGGGGCAGATACGCAGTATTTT
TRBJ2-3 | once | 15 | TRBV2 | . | CASIQDGSFPDTQYF | TGTGCCAGCATCCAGGACGGGAGTTTCCCAGATACGCAGTATTTT
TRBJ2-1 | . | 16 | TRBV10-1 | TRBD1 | CASSGYRDRDLNEQFF | TGCGCCAGCAGCGGATACCGGGACAGGGATCTCAATGAGCAGTTCTTC
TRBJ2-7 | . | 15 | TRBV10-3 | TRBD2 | CAIRGTGTSGVQQYF | TGTGCCATCAGAGGAACCGGGACTAGCGGGGTCCAGCAGTACTTC
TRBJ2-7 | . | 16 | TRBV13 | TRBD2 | CASSLTQTSVTYEQYF | TGTGCCAGCAGCTTGACTCAGACTAGCGTAACCTACGAGCAGTACTTC
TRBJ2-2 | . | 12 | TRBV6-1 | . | CASSDLVGELFF | TGTGCCAGCAGTGATTTGGTTGGGGAGCTGTTTTTT
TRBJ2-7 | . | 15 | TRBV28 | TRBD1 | CASSSGQGATDEQYF | TGTGCCAGCAGTTCCGGACAGGGGGCTACAGACGAGCAGTACTTC